The rows below give T cell receptor beta chains drawn from one sample of a study of early T cells in non-severe SARS-CoV-2 infection. TCRdb called the 5' RACE reads again in MiXCR, with one record for every CDR3 protein. The data show 86,000 or so distinct CDR3 sequences, 6% to 7% seen once. Sequenced input: whole blood. The receptors were sampled from an adult who was a healthcare worker with PCR-confirmed SARS-CoV-2 infection or an uninfected control (not recorded which). The CDR3 runs from the conserved cysteine through the conserved F or W. D genes are given only for firm matches. The size entry is marked missing in some rows and otherwise reads once, few, many or a size class.

v_gene	abundance	d_gene	j_gene	CDR3aa	CDR3nt
TRBV20-1	many	TRBD2	TRBJ2-7	CSASTSGFYEQYF	TGCAGTGCTAGCACTAGCGGGTTCTACGAGCAGTACTTC
TRBV11-2	few	.	TRBJ2-1	CACGRPNEQFF	TGTGCATGTGGTAGGCCCAATGAGCAGTTCTTC
TRBV10-2	.	.	TRBJ1-4	CASSQGRHEKLFF	TGCGCCAGCAGTCAGGGACGTCACGAAAAACTGTTTTTT
TRBV2	few	.	TRBJ2-7	CASTVLRGHEQYF	TGTGCCAGCACGGTCCTCCGGGGCCACGAGCAGTACTTC
TRBV6-4	many	.	TRBJ2-2	CASSDDRNTGELFF	TGTGCCAGCAGTGATGACCGAAACACCGGGGAGCTGTTTTTT
TRBV7-2	many	.	TRBJ2-5	CASSATGVGETQYF	TGTGCCAGCAGCGCAACGGGGGTTGGAGAGACCCAGTACTTC
TRBV29-1	.	TRBD2	TRBJ2-3	CSVVTSGYTDTQYF	TGCAGCGTTGTGACTAGCGGGTACACAGATACGCAGTATTTT
TRBV7-2	.	TRBD1	TRBJ1-1	CASSLAGTGRTEAFF	TGTGCCAGCAGCTTAGCAGGGACAGGGCGGACTGAAGCTTTCTTT
TRBV20-1	.	TRBD2	TRBJ2-1	CSAAPGLAVRNEQFF	TGCAGTGCTGCCCCCGGACTAGCGGTGAGGAATGAGCAGTTCTTC
TRBV5-4	many	.	TRBJ1-3	CASSSKAASSGNTIYF	TGTGCCAGCAGCTCAAAGGCTGCTAGCTCTGGAAACACCATATATTTT
TRBV5-4	few	TRBD1	TRBJ2-7	CASSLGTGVLVEQYF	TGTGCCAGCAGCTTGGGGACAGGGGTTTTAGTCGAGCAGTACTTC
TRBV18	many	.	TRBJ2-7	CASSPFLGGRSYEQYF	TGTGCCAGCTCTCCCTTCCTTGGGGGAAGAAGCTACGAGCAGTACTTC
TRBV20-1	few	TRBD2	TRBJ2-3	CSAVGLVADTQYF	TGCAGTGCCGTGGGACTAGTCGCAGATACGCAGTATTTT
TRBV7-2	few	.	TRBJ2-6	CASSLEGGGSGANVLTF	TGTGCCAGCAGCTTAGAAGGTGGGGGCTCTGGGGCCAACGTCCTGACTTTC
TRBV4-2	.	.	TRBJ2-7	CASSQDMRQQAEQYF	TGTGCCAGCAGCCAAGATATGAGACAGCAAGCCGAGCAGTACTTC
TRBV7-2	many	.	TRBJ2-5	CASSLRGGGWARETQYF	TGTGCCAGCAGCTTAAGAGGTGGGGGTTGGGCTCGAGAGACCCAGTACTTC
TRBV19	.	.	TRBJ2-7	CASSDGSKYEQYF	TGTGCCAGTAGTGACGGATCAAAATACGAGCAGTACTTC
TRBV12-3/TRBV12-4	few	.	TRBJ1-1	CASSFRGQVNTEAFF	TGTGCCAGCAGTTTCAGGGGTCAGGTGAACACTGAAGCTTTCTTT
TRBV12-3/TRBV12-4	.	TRBD1	TRBJ2-2	CASRDRGELFF	TGTGCCAGCAGGGACAGGGGAGAGCTGTTTTTT
TRBV4-3	.	TRBD1	TRBJ2-2	CASSQEQGASTGELFF	TGCGCCAGCAGCCAAGAACAGGGGGCTAGCACCGGGGAGCTGTTTTTT
TRBV12-3/TRBV12-4	.	.	TRBJ2-2	CASSFLGSNGELFF	TGTGCCAGCAGTTTCCTCGGGAGTAACGGGGAGCTGTTTTTT
TRBV5-6	few	.	TRBJ2-3	CASSLDRASTDTQYF	TGTGCCAGCAGCTTGGACAGAGCTAGCACAGATACGCAGTATTTT
TRBV11-2	many	.	TRBJ2-5	CASSPAGTVKETQYF	TGTGCCAGCAGCCCCGCCGGGACCGTAAAAGAGACCCAGTACTTC
TRBV27	.	.	TRBJ1-2	CASNQPTEDDGYTF	TGTGCCAGCAACCAGCCGACAGAGGATGATGGCTACACCTTC
TRBV10-2	.	TRBD2	TRBJ2-7	CASSPARELYF	TGCGCCAGCAGTCCTGCGCGGGAGCTGTACTTC
TRBV20-1	few	.	TRBJ2-7	CSARDERSIHF	TGCAGTGCTAGAGACGAGCGGAGCATTCACTTC
TRBV3-1	many	.	TRBJ2-1	CASSLGLRGDEQFF	TGTGCCAGCAGCTTGGGACTCCGTGGAGACGAGCAGTTCTTC
TRBV10-3	many	.	TRBJ2-3	CAISDVGDTQYF	TGTGCCATCAGTGACGTCGGAGATACGCAGTATTTT
TRBV9	many	.	TRBJ1-1	CASSGAGITEAFF	TGTGCCAGCAGCGGAGCAGGCATCACTGAAGCTTTCTTT
TRBV5-1	.	.	TRBJ2-7	CASSLTGTYEQYF	TGCGCCAGCAGCTTAACAGGGACCTACGAGCAGTACTTC
TRBV5-6	few	.	TRBJ2-2	CASSLIGTNTGELFF	TGTGCCAGCAGCTTGATCGGGACGAACACCGGGGAGCTGTTTTTT
TRBV11-2	many	.	TRBJ2-1	CASSLKWEQFF	TGTGCCAGCAGCTTAAAGTGGGAGCAGTTCTTC
TRBV6-2/TRBV6-3	many	.	TRBJ2-7	CASTEGPYITYEQYF	TGTGCCAGCACCGAAGGGCCCTACATAACCTACGAGCAGTACTTC
TRBV14	many	.	TRBJ2-3	CASSQDLEGPSTDTQYF	TGTGCCAGCAGCCAAGATTTAGAGGGTCCAAGCACAGATACGCAGTATTTT
TRBV20-1	few	.	TRBJ1-1	CSAWTVNTEAFF	TGCAGTGCTTGGACAGTGAACACTGAAGCTTTCTTT
TRBV19	few	TRBD1	TRBJ1-4	CASSIRGTATNEKLFF	TGTGCCAGTAGTATACGGGGGACAGCAACTAATGAAAAACTGTTTTTT
TRBV7-2	many	TRBD2	TRBJ2-1	CASSTKRGGYNEQFF	TGTGCCAGCAGCACAAAGCGGGGGGGGTACAATGAGCAGTTCTTC
TRBV12-3/TRBV12-4	.	.	TRBJ2-1	CASWANGINEQFF	TGTGCCAGCTGGGCTAACGGGATCAATGAGCAGTTCTTC
TRBV4-3	few	.	TRBJ1-5	CASSQTMTSNQPQHF	TGCGCCAGCAGCCAAACGATGACTAGCAATCAGCCCCAGCATTTT
TRBV6-2/TRBV6-3	.	.	TRBJ2-7	CASSVQGTEQYF	TGTGCCAGCAGTGTCCAGGGTACGGAGCAGTACTTC
TRBV11-2	few	.	TRBJ1-5	CASSLDRAGSQPQHF	TGTGCCAGCAGCTTAGATCGGGCAGGGAGTCAGCCCCAGCATTTT
TRBV5-5	many	TRBD1	TRBJ2-7	CASSLRTGVYEQYF	TGTGCCAGCAGCTTGAGGACAGGGGTCTACGAGCAGTACTTC
TRBV24-1	few	.	TRBJ2-3	CATSDMGSTDTQYF	TGTGCCACCAGTGATATGGGAAGCACAGATACGCAGTATTTT
TRBV10-3	many	TRBD2	TRBJ2-1	CANSGTSGLNEQFF	TGTGCCAACTCGGGGACTAGCGGGCTCAATGAGCAGTTCTTC
TRBV20-1	few	.	TRBJ1-1	CSAIPATNTEAFF	TGCAGTGCTATCCCGGCCACAAACACTGAAGCTTTCTTT